This TCR beta chain derives from a study of cytomegalovirus exposure and HLA in healthy donors. The PCR ran on 60 Vbeta and 13 Jbeta primers. Sequencing was performed with immunoSEQ multiplex PCR; in TCRdb, only in-frame clones are kept and a portion is missing. The sample lists about 130,000 clones, roughly four fifths occurring once. Germline CDR1 is SGHRS and CDR2 is YFSETQ. The CDR3 length is 15 residues. V trimming: 2 bases; J trimming: 4 bases; junction bases outside the gene matches: 6. This receptor was identified in a woman aged 40 to 50 in good health and CMV-seropositive. The V gene is TRBV5-1, the J gene TRBJ2-3, with 8 bases fitting TRBD1. Sequences were obtained from PBMCs. CDR3 loop: CASSFSGGFPDTQYF. CDR3 bases: TGCGCCAGCAGCTTTTCAGGGGGCTTCCCAGATACGCAGTATTTT.